This TCR beta chain was identified in a study of blood T cell repertoires in COVID-19. Across the study: Both acute and convalescent COVID-19 samples were obtained from the United States, Italy and Spain. Sources were T cells, B-cell-depleted T cells, or PBMCs; the material itself was cDNA or gDNA.

This CDR3 is 15 amino acids long. Trimming cost V 7 bases and J 6 bases; bases outside gene matches: 11. The V gene's germline CDR1 is MNHNY and CDR2 SVGAGI (reference sequence). The data were produced by immunoSEQ multiplex PCR, yet TCRdb's version contains in-frame clones alone and is incomplete. The sample has hundreds of thousands of clones; 87% are singletons. The sequencing input was peripheral blood. The chain links TRBV6-6 to TRBJ1-5; TRBD1 matches at 8 bases. This clonotype was obtained from a woman aged 50 to 65 who had recovered from COVID-19. DNA of the CDR3: TGTGCCAGCATTGGATCAGGGGGCCTTTCTCAGCCCCAGCATTTT. It yields the protein CASIGSGGLSQPQHF.